Shown below are 12 T cell receptor beta chains from a single sample sequenced in a study of blood T cell repertoires in COVID-19. The data were produced by immunoSEQ multiplex PCR, yet TCRdb's version contains in-frame clones alone and is incomplete. This sample yields about 33,000 clones, of which 80% to 90% are seen a single time; approximately 6.5% belongs to the top ten. Sequenced input: peripheral blood. Receptors originate from a human donor in a cohort sampled during active COVID-19.

This chain connects TRBV6-2 or TRBV6-3 to TRBJ1-5; 8 bases are a match to TRBD1. The CDR3 is made up of 15 amino acids. V lost 0 bases to trimming and J lost 5 bases; unmatched junction nucleotides: 3. CDR1 is MNHEY, CDR2 SVGEGT, per germline. CDR3 bases: TGTGCCAGCAGTTACTCGACAGGGGAGGATCAGCCCCAGCATTTT. Translating gives CASSYSTGEDQPQHF.

The rearrangement uses TRBV28 and TRBJ2-1, with 9 bases aligning to TRBD2. CDR3 length equals 16 residues. After removal of 5 bases from V and 0 bases from J, the junction contained 5 bases not matched to a gene. CDR1 is MDHEN and CDR2 is SYDVKM in the germline V gene. CDR3: CASSTRLADSYNEQFF. In DNA form, the CDR3 reads TGTGCCAGCAGTACCAGACTAGCGGACTCCTACAATGAGCAGTTCTTC.

The J gene is TRBJ2-6, the V gene TRBV10-3; D is perhaps TRBD2 (6 bases). V lost 4 bases to trimming and J lost 2 bases, with 6 bases between them. The germline V gene encodes CDR1 ENHRY and CDR2 SYGVKD. This CDR3 has 14 amino acids. CDR3 region: CAISGGAGANVLTF. The CDR3 bases are TGTGCCATCAGTGGGGGGGCTGGGGCCAACGTCCTGACTTTC.

This sequence joins TRBV2 and TRBJ1-3, with TRBD1 matching over 7 bases. Germline values: CDR1 SNHLY, CDR2 FYNNEI. Unmatched junction bases numbered 5, after V lost 6 bases and J lost 0 bases. This CDR3 has 15 residues. The CDR3 nucleotides read TGTGCCAGCAGGGGACAGTTACTCTCTGGAAACACCATATATTTT. It is translated as CASRGQLLSGNTIYF. The complete variable domain, with remaining parts taken from reference TRBV2 and TRBJ1-3, reads EPEVTQTPSHQVTQMGQEVILRCVPISNHLYFYWYRQILGQKVEFLVSFYNNEISEKSEIFDDQFSVERPDGSNFTLKIRSTKLEDSAMYFCASRGQLLSGNTIYFGEGSWLTVV.

The chain uses TRBV19 and TRBJ2-7; D is ambiguous. The CDR3 covers 14 residues. V lost 2 bases to trimming and J lost 0 bases, with 8 bases between them. Looked up from germline, CDR1 is LNHDA and CDR2 is SQIVND (reference sequence). The CDR3 spells CASSITIPSYEQYF. In DNA form, the CDR3 reads TGTGCCAGTAGTATAACAATCCCCTCCTACGAGCAGTACTTC.

This clone was observed a handful of times. V is TRBV19 and J is TRBJ1-2; D is uncertain. The ends were cut back, 3 bases at V and 1 base at J, with 18 bases in the middle. Germline V gene lookup returns CDR1 LNHDA and CDR2 SQIVND (reference sequence). The CDR3 is 17 residues long. The CDR3 DNA sequence: TGTGCCAGTAGTATTCCCGGACTTAAGCGAAGTAACTATGGCTACACCTTC. This codes for CASSIPGLKRSNYGYTF.

This sequence joins TRBV4-1 and TRBJ1-3; 9 bases are a match to TRBD1. V trimming: 1 base; J trimming: 3 bases; junction bases outside the gene matches: 10. Germline loops: CDR1 MGHRA, CDR2 YSYEKL. This CDR3 contains 18 residues. CDR3 residues: CASSQGKGQGRGGNTIYF. The CDR3, as DNA: TGCGCCAGCAGCCAAGGGAAAGGACAGGGGCGAGGTGGAAACACCATATATTTT.

The rearrangement uses TRBV5-4 and TRBJ2-5; TRBD1 might be the D (5 bases). V shed 4 bases and J shed 5 bases, with 15 bases lying between them. Germline lookup yields CDR1 SGHNT and CDR2 YYREEE (reference sequence). The CDR3 sequence is 14 residues long. CDR3 amino acids: CASSPTGHGETQYF. The CDR3, as DNA: TGTGCCAGCAGCCCTACAGGTCACGGGGAGACCCAGTACTTC.

V is TRBV19 and J is TRBJ1-4; D is perhaps TRBD1 (6 bases). This CDR3 has 14 amino acids. V lost 5 bases and J lost 5, with 12 bases in between. The V gene's germline CDR1 is LNHDA and CDR2 SQIVND (reference sequence). DNA for the CDR3: TGTGCCAGTAGTTTACAGGGTGGAAATGAAAAACTGTTTTTT. Translation: CASSLQGGNEKLFF.

This rearrangement joins TRBV5-5 to TRBJ2-5; 11 nucleotides match TRBD1. V lost 4 bases and J lost 5; bases outside the gene matches: 13. The CDR3 totals 17 residues. Germline CDR1 is SGHKS and CDR2 is YYEKEE (reference sequence). Here the CDR3 DNA reads TGTGCCAGCAGCCAACGAATGCGGACAGGGGGCTTGGAGACCCAGTACTTC. It translates to CASSQRMRTGGLETQYF. The full variable domain, in which reference TRBV5-5 and TRBJ2-5 provide the parts outside the CDR3, is DAGVTQSPTHLIKTRGQQVTLRCSPISGHKSVSWYQQVLGQGPQFIFQYYEKEERGRGNFPDRFSARQFPNYSSELNVNALLLGDSALYLCASSQRMRTGGLETQYFGPGTRLLVL.

The genes are TRBV6-6 and TRBJ2-7, with 9 bases aligning to TRBD2. V shed 6 bases and J 2 bases; nucleotides not matched to a gene: 8. Germline CDR1 and CDR2: MNHNY and SVGAGI (reference sequence). The CDR3 is 15 residues long. As DNA, the CDR3 is TGTGCCAGCAGCCCGCGGCGGGAGGGTACCTACGAGCAGTACTTC. Amino acids: CASSPRREGTYEQYF.

The CDR3 loop reads CASGGTGGYNEQFF. The CDR3 nucleotides are TGTGCTAGTGGAGGGACAGGGGGCTACAATGAGCAGTTCTTC. The chain has TRBV12-5 and TRBJ2-1; 11 bases agree with TRBD1. Germline lookup yields CDR1 LGHNT and CDR2 FRNRAP. V lost 6 bases and J lost 3; bases outside the gene matches: 1. CDR3 size: 14 residues.